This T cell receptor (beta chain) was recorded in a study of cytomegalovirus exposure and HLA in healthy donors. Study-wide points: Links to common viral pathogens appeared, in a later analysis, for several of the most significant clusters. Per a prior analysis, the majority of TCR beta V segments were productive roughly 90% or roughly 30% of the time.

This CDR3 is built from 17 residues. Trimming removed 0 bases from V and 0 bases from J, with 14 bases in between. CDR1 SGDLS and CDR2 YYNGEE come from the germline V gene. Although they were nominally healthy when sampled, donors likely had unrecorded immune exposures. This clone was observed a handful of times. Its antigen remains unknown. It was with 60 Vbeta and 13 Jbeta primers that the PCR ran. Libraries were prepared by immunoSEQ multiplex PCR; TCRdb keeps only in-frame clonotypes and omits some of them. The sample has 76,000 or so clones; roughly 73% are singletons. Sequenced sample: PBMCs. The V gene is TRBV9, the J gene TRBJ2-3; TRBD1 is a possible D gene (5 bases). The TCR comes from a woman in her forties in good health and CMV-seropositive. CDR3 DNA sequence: TGTGCCAGCAGCGTAGCAGGGTTGGCGGCGAGCACAGATACGCAGTATTTT. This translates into CASSVAGLAASTDTQYF.